The rows below give T cell receptor beta chains drawn from one sample of a study of T cell responses to AZD1222 COVID-19 vaccine. Produced via immunoSEQ multiplex PCR; TCRdb's table is partial and in-frame only. Here the sample spans approximately 150,000 clones, roughly 90% being singletons. This specimen consisted of peripheral blood, obtained 28 days after the second AZD1222 dose. Receptor source: an adult who received the AZD1222 COVID-19 vaccine. Each CDR3 is given with its conserved first and last residue. The D gene is left open where the match is weak. Clone size is given for some rows only: seen once, a few or many times, or a class if the clone is expanded.

size: NA; V: TRBV28; J: TRBJ2-3; D: NA; CDR3: CASSSPGTSTDTQYF; DNA: TGTGCCAGCTCCTCGCCTGGGACTAGCACAGATACGCAGTATTTT
size: NA; V: TRBV6-5; J: TRBJ2-7; D: TRBD1; CDR3: CASSNGQGAIYEQYF; DNA: TGTGCCAGCAGTAACGGACAGGGGGCGATCTACGAGCAGTACTTC
size: NA; V: TRBV5-1; J: TRBJ2-7; D: TRBD1; CDR3: CASSPLDRTFPYEQYF; DNA: TGCGCCAGCAGTCCACTGGACAGGACTTTTCCCTACGAGCAGTACTTC
size: NA; V: TRBV28; J: TRBJ1-6; D: TRBD1; CDR3: CASKLEGANSPLHF; DNA: TGTGCCAGCAAGCTCGAGGGGGCGAATTCACCCCTCCACTTT
size: NA; V: TRBV3-1/TRBV3-2; J: TRBJ1-2; D: NA; CDR3: CASSLVGAVYGYTF; DNA: TGTGCCAGCAGCCTGGTGGGGGCTGTCTATGGCTACACCTTC
size: once; V: TRBV6-1; J: TRBJ1-2; D: NA; CDR3: CASSEAAGYYGYTF; DNA: TGTGCCAGCAGTGAAGCAGCAGGGTACTATGGCTACACCTTC
size: NA; V: TRBV5-1; J: TRBJ2-1; D: TRBD2; CDR3: CASSLGNVAGNNEQFF; DNA: TGCGCCAGCAGCTTGGGTAATGTAGCGGGGAACAATGAGCAGTTCTTC
size: NA; V: TRBV4-1; J: TRBJ1-1; D: TRBD1; CDR3: CASSQAGTGGFVAEAFF; DNA: TGCGCCAGCAGCCAAGCCGGGACAGGGGGCTTTGTTGCTGAAGCTTTCTTT
size: NA; V: TRBV28; J: TRBJ2-5; D: NA; CDR3: CASSRHGPGGETQYF; DNA: TGTGCCAGCAGTCGCCATGGACCGGGTGGGGAGACCCAGTACTTC
size: NA; V: TRBV30; J: TRBJ2-1; D: NA; CDR3: CAWSVRSGYNEQFF; DNA: TGTGCCTGGAGTGTACGAAGCGGTTACAATGAGCAGTTCTTC
size: NA; V: TRBV18; J: TRBJ2-1; D: NA; CDR3: CASSPLGVNEQFF; DNA: TGTGCCAGCTCACCCCTAGGGGTCAATGAGCAGTTCTTC
size: NA; V: TRBV14; J: TRBJ2-7; D: NA; CDR3: CASSQEPFLLAQHSYEQYF; DNA: TGTGCCAGCAGCCAAGAACCCTTCCTGCTAGCGCAACACTCCTACGAGCAGTACTTC
size: NA; V: TRBV7-8; J: TRBJ2-1; D: TRBD2; CDR3: CASSLRTSGGVDEQFF; DNA: TGTGCCAGCAGCCTCCGGACTAGCGGGGGGGTCGATGAGCAGTTCTTC
size: NA; V: TRBV19; J: TRBJ2-3; D: TRBD2; CDR3: CASSVLAGNTDTQYF; DNA: TGTGCCAGTAGTGTACTAGCGGGAAATACAGATACGCAGTATTTT
size: NA; V: TRBV29-1; J: TRBJ2-7; D: NA; CDR3: CSGTDQAYEQYF; DNA: TGCAGCGGGACCGATCAGGCCTACGAGCAGTACTTC
size: NA; V: TRBV6-5; J: TRBJ1-1; D: TRBD1; CDR3: CASSLGQVVTEAFF; DNA: TGTGCCAGCAGTTTGGGACAGGTAGTCACTGAAGCTTTCTTT
size: NA; V: TRBV14; J: TRBJ2-5; D: TRBD2; CDR3: CASSQLAGAVETQYF; DNA: TGTGCCAGCAGCCAATTAGCGGGGGCTGTGGAGACCCAGTACTTC
size: NA; V: TRBV30; J: TRBJ1-2; D: TRBD1; CDR3: CAWRPGDRGPGYTF; DNA: TGTGCCTGGAGGCCCGGGGACAGGGGGCCTGGCTACACCTTC
size: NA; V: TRBV10-2; J: TRBJ1-1; D: NA; CDR3: CASSESSQNTEAFF; DNA: TGCGCCAGCAGTGAGTCGAGCCAGAACACTGAAGCTTTCTTT
size: NA; V: TRBV7-6; J: TRBJ2-1; D: NA; CDR3: CASSLARVHEQFF; DNA: TGTGCCAGCAGCTTAGCCAGGGTACATGAGCAGTTCTTC
size: NA; V: TRBV5-6; J: TRBJ1-2; D: TRBD1; CDR3: CASSSTGGGYTF; DNA: TGTGCCAGCAGCTCGACAGGGGGCGGCTACACCTTC
size: NA; V: TRBV5-1; J: TRBJ1-1; D: TRBD1; CDR3: CASSLTGGTEAFF; DNA: TGCGCCAGCAGCTTGACAGGGGGAACTGAAGCTTTCTTT
size: NA; V: TRBV6-5; J: TRBJ1-3; D: NA; CDR3: CASGQTGTSGNTIYF; DNA: TGTGCCAGCGGCCAAACAGGGACCTCTGGAAACACCATATATTTT
size: NA; V: TRBV9; J: TRBJ1-3; D: NA; CDR3: CASSPQRGPGNTIYF; DNA: TGTGCCAGCAGCCCACAAAGAGGACCTGGAAACACCATATATTTT
size: NA; V: TRBV2; J: TRBJ1-1; D: NA; CDR3: CASSDSGPGKNTEAFF; DNA: TGTGCCAGCAGTGATTCCGGGCCGGGGAAGAACACTGAAGCTTTCTTT
size: NA; V: TRBV9; J: TRBJ1-5; D: TRBD1; CDR3: CASSSGQGRQPQHF; DNA: TGTGCCAGCAGCTCGGGACAGGGTCGTCAGCCCCAGCATTTT
size: NA; V: TRBV7-9; J: TRBJ1-2; D: NA; CDR3: CASSFGSGVTDGYTF; DNA: TGTGCCAGCAGCTTCGGCTCTGGGGTAACGGATGGCTACACCTTC
size: NA; V: TRBV7-9; J: TRBJ2-5; D: NA; CDR3: CASSQRGRETQYF; DNA: TGTGCCAGCAGCCAGAGAGGGCGAGAGACCCAGTACTTC
size: NA; V: TRBV3-1/TRBV3-2; J: TRBJ1-6; D: NA; CDR3: CASSLPNSPLHF; DNA: TGTGCCAGCAGCCTCCCCAATTCACCCCTCCACTTT